The 13 T cell receptor beta chains listed next were all sequenced from one sample in a study of OX40 agonist ivuxolimab in advanced cancers. Sequencing was performed with immunoSEQ multiplex PCR; in TCRdb, only in-frame clones are kept and a portion is missing. The sample holds around 78,000 clones, approximately 90% seen once. This specimen was CD4+ or CD8+ T cells sorted from blood, taken in a trial of the OX40 agonist ivuxolimab. These receptor sequences come from an adult with an advanced solid tumor such as melanoma, head and neck, liver or kidney cancer.

The chain employs TRBV2 and TRBJ1-5, with 7 bases that match TRBD1. Germline-derived CDR1 and CDR2 are SNHLY and FYNNEI. The CDR3 length is 14 residues. Trimming cost V 9 bases and J 2 bases; bases outside gene matches: 7. DNA of the CDR3: TGTGCCAGTGAAGGGGGCTATGGCAATCAGCCCCAGCATTTT. Its translation: CASEGGYGNQPQHF. Together with reference TRBV2 and TRBJ1-5, the CDR3 gives the full variable domain: EPEVTQTPSHQVTQMGQEVILRCVPISNHLYFYWYRQILGQKVEFLVSFYNNEISEKSEIFDDQFSVERPDGSNFTLKIRSTKLEDSAMYFCASEGGYGNQPQHFGDGTRLSIL.

The chain couples TRBV2 to TRBJ2-1; D gene ambiguous. Germline V CDR1 and CDR2: SNHLY, FYNNEI. V was pared by 3 bases and J by 3 bases, with 12 bases between. The CDR3 is 15 residues long. In DNA, the CDR3 is TGTGCCAGCAGTGATCAGATTACGATCTACAATGAGCAGTTCTTC. This gives the protein CASSDQITIYNEQFF. Drawing the rest from reference TRBV2 and TRBJ2-1, the complete variable domain is EPEVTQTPSHQVTQMGQEVILRCVPISNHLYFYWYRQILGQKVEFLVSFYNNEISEKSEIFDDQFSVERPDGSNFTLKIRSTKLEDSAMYFCASSDQITIYNEQFFGPGTRLTVL.

In nucleotides, the CDR3 is TGTGCCAGCAGCTTAGGACCCTACAATGAGCAGTTCTTC. Residues: CASSLGPYNEQFF. The chain recombines TRBV7-3 with TRBJ2-1; D uncertain. This CDR3 has 13 residues. V was trimmed by 2 bases and J by 2 bases, leaving 4 bases between them. The V gene's germline CDR1 is SGHTA and CDR2 FQGTGA.

The rearrangement uses TRBV6-5 and TRBJ1-1; D uncertain. This CDR3 spans 12 amino acids. Trimming left V 4 bases short and J 6 bases short, with 9 bases between. CDR1 is MNHEY, CDR2 SVGAGI, per germline. The CDR3 DNA follows: TGTGCCAGCAGTTCACCGGGATCTGAAGCTTTCTTT. Encoded protein: CASSSPGSEAFF.

The chain has TRBV7-2 and TRBJ2-1; 10 positions match TRBD2. The CDR3 sequence is 15 residues long. The J segment lost 6 bases and the V segment lost 5 bases, leaving 7 bases of the junction unmatched. CDR1 SGHTA and CDR2 FQGNSA come from the germline V gene. The DNA for the CDR3 is TGTGCCAGCAGCCTAAGCGGGGGGGCCTCCAATGAGCAGTTCTTC. Its translation: CASSLSGGASNEQFF.

This clone was detected once. This rearrangement joins TRBV9 to TRBJ1-5; D unresolved. With 1 base removed from V and 3 bases from J, the gap between germline ends came to 5 bases. Per germline, CDR1 SGDLS and CDR2 YYNGEE. The CDR3 spans 13 residues. CDR3 sequence: CASSVSPNQPQHF. In DNA, the CDR3 is TGTGCCAGCAGCGTATCGCCCAATCAGCCCCAGCATTTT.

The CDR3 DNA follows: TGTGCCTGCTTAGCCTATAGCGGGAGGGCTGGAAACACCATATATTTT. It translates to CACLAYSGRAGNTIYF. The chain links TRBV30 to TRBJ1-3; D unclear. The CDR3 has 16 amino acids. CDR1 is GTSNPN and CDR2 is SVGIG in the germline V gene (reference sequence). V lost 6 bases to trimming and J lost 2 bases, with 20 bases between them.

The rearrangement links TRBV12-5 to TRBJ1-1; no clear D. Deletions cut 5 bases from V and 6 bases from J, with 13 bases between. This CDR3 region has 13 residues. Germline values: CDR1 LGHNT, CDR2 FRNRAP. CDR3 in amino acids: CASGQEGTPEAFF. The CDR3 coding sequence is TGTGCTAGTGGTCAAGAGGGTACCCCTGAAGCTTTCTTT.

This rearrangement joins TRBV7-9 to TRBJ2-2, with 8 bases identical to TRBD2. Germline V gene data show CDR1 as SEHNR and CDR2 as FQNEAQ (reference sequence). There are 14 residues in the CDR3. J was trimmed by 5 bases and V by 3 bases; bases with no gene match: 2. Written as DNA, the CDR3 is TGTGCCAGCAGCTTCTCGGGGGGGACCGGGGAGCTGTTTTTT. Protein: CASSFSGGTGELFF.

In DNA form, the CDR3 reads TGTGCCAGCAGTTTACAGATCCTGGAAGGCTACACCTTC. Translated, it gives CASSLQILEGYTF. V gene TRBV2 combines with J gene TRBJ1-2; D is unclear. From germline, CDR1 is SNHLY and CDR2 FYNNEI. Deletions cut 5 bases from V and 8 bases from J, with 15 bases between. The CDR3 runs to 13 residues. The whole variable domain, filled in from reference TRBV2 and TRBJ1-2, reads EPEVTQTPSHQVTQMGQEVILRCVPISNHLYFYWYRQILGQKVEFLVSFYNNEISEKSEIFDDQFSVERPDGSNFTLKIRSTKLEDSAMYFCASSLQILEGYTFGSGTRLTVV.

The chain combines TRBV4-2 with TRBJ2-1, with TRBD1 identical over 12 bases. Per the germline V gene, CDR1 is LGHNA and CDR2 is YNFKEQ. With V trimmed by 3 bases and J by 9 bases, 6 bases remained unmatched. There are 15 residues in the CDR3. CDR3 nucleotides: TGTGCCAGCAGCCAGCCGGGACAGGGGGCGGGTGAGCAGTTCTTC. It codes for CASSQPGQGAGEQFF.

The V call is TRBV6-1, the J call TRBJ2-3; D unclear. The ends were cut back, 2 bases at V and 0 bases at J, with 9 bases in the middle. This CDR3 has 15 amino acids. Germline V CDR1 and CDR2: MNHNS, SASEGT. The CDR3 region is CASSEFGASTDTQYF. The CDR3 DNA is TGTGCCAGCAGTGAATTTGGAGCTAGCACAGATACGCAGTATTTT.

The V gene is TRBV6-5, the J gene TRBJ1-2, with D unresolved. The germline gives CDR1 MNHEY, CDR2 SVGAGI. The CDR3 spans 13 residues. V lost 2 bases to trimming and J lost 2 bases, with 6 bases between them. DNA of the CDR3: TGTGCCAGCAGTTACGGGGTAAACTATGGCTACACCTTC. This codes for CASSYGVNYGYTF.